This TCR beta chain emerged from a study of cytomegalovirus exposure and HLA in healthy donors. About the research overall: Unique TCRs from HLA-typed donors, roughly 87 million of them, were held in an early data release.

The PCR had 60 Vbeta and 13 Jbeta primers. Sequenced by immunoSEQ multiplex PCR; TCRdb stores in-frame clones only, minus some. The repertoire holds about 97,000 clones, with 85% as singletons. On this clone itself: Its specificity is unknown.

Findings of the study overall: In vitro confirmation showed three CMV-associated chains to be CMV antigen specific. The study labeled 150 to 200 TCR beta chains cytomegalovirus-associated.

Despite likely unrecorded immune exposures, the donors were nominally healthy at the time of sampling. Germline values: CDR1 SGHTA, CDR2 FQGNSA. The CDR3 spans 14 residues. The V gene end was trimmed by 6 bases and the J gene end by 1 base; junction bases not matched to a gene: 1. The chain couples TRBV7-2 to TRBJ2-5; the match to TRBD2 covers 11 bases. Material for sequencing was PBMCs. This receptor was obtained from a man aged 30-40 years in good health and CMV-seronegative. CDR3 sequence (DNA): TGTGCCAGCAGTACTAGCGGGGGCCAAGAGACCCAGTACTTC. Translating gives CASSTSGGQETQYF.